Below, one T cell receptor (beta chain) is given with its context. Its antigen is unknown. The germline V gene provides CDR1 KGHSH and CDR2 LQKENI. The CDR3 covers 16 residues, taking in both the cysteine and the phenylalanine. No DNA sequence was recorded. The sequencer listed for this sample is Illumina HiSeq 2000. The TCR beta cDNA libraries were made using 5'RACE template switching, a step that added both a universal primer site and unique molecular identifiers. cDNA synthesis was primed from the TCR beta constant segment, followed by two successive PCR amplification steps. On the authors' methods: MIGEC was used to demultiplex reads and group reads by UMI, and MiTCR was used to assemble and quantify clonotypes. Only TCR cDNA sequences supported by at least two reads were kept to exclude erroneous sequences. The tcR package was used for downstream repertoire analysis, with clonotypes matched between fractions based on CDR3 nucleotide sequence plus V segment. Antigen specificity was annotated against VDJdb with VDJmatch, allowing one amino acid substitution in CDR3. TCRdb reprocessed the reads and provides one entry for every CDR3 protein sequence; no DNA is given. The V and J calls were not made by the authors but by TCRdb's processing. This sample's table has entries for under 200,000 distinct CDR3 sequences. Of the sample, approximately 17% falls within the top ten clones.

HCMV serostatus was determined by detecting HCMV-specific IgG in serum with a commercial ELISA kit. Peripheral blood mononuclear cells were isolated from blood by Ficoll density gradient centrifugation. This sample is part of a study of T cells expressing NK-cell markers (dated by TCRdb to between 2020 and 2021). As for the study more broadly: In sorted CD3+CD56+NKG2C+, CD3+CD56+NKG2C- and CD3+CD56-NKG2C+ T-cell subsets from 8 or 9 donors, TCR beta-chain repertoires were profiled. Seven of the eight sequenced donors were HCMV-seropositive and one was HCMV-seronegative. Randomly selected healthy volunteers, three men and five women, were used as the eight sequenced donors. The libraries were sequenced on Illumina HiSeq 2000/2500, MiSeq or NextSeq, producing 2 x 150 bp reads.

What the authors observed across the whole study: Those dominant clonotypes were again the most abundant among CD3+CD56-NKG2C+ cells in a few donors, at 28.3-60.1%. It remained unclear whether the expanded NKG2C-expressing T cell clones were specific for HCMV antigens. In roughly 6 donors, the dominant CD3+CD56+NKG2C+ clonotypes were among the top 10 CD8+ clonotypes and accounted for about 1.0-7.5% of CD8+ T cells.

Sequencing input: blood T cells: a sorted CD56 or NKG2C T cell subset, CD4+ or CD8+ T cells, or bulk PBMC T cells (not recorded which). The chain is assembled from TRBV18 and TRBJ2-1; there is no DNA to check the TCRdb D call of TRBD2. The TCR originated in a woman between 18 and 69 years old in good health. The CDR3 region: CASSPPGAGGGNEQFF.